The source of this TCR beta chain is a study of neoadjuvant anti-PD-1 for oral cavity cancer. Looking at the study overall: Most patients had three to four biweekly doses of 3 mg/kg nivolumab before resection.

CDR3 size: 14 residues. The V end was cut by 3 bases, the J end by 4 bases, with 10 bases between. Germline loops: CDR1 MNHEY, CDR2 SMNVEV (reference sequence). These newly diagnosed stage II-IVA oral cavity squamous cell carcinoma patients had no prior systemic or radiation treatment. The table came from immunoSEQ multiplex PCR; TCRdb's copy has only in-frame clones and leaves some out. The repertoire includes about 14,000 clones, about 70% of them detected once, and around 3% sits in the top ten. The sequence was collected from a person aged 35 to 85 with oral cavity squamous cell carcinoma. This chain links TRBV27 with TRBJ1-3; D is ambiguous. The input for sequencing was PBMCs, taken before nivolumab (anti-PD-1) treatment. This CDR3 reads CASSFFPVGNTIYF. CDR3 DNA sequence: TGTGCCAGCAGTTTTTTCCCCGTCGGAAACACCATATATTTT.